This T cell receptor (beta chain) is from a study of blood T cell repertoires in COVID-19. The trim removed 5 bases at V and 1 base at J, leaving 2 bases unmatched. The germline CDR1 and CDR2 sequences are SQVTM and ANQGSEA. The CDR3 sequence is 14 residues long. Per the original methods: For nucleated cells, counts were estimated from reference gene primer amplification. Assay: immunoSEQ multiplex PCR; the TCRdb copy retains only in-frame clones and omits some. The D gene and trimming were derived from the DNA, and the V and J assignments and clone size from that table. Of roughly 150,000 clones in the sample, approximately 90% were seen once.

Sequenced input: peripheral blood. The source of this sequence is a man aged 18 to 29 with COVID-19, enrolled during active disease. This chain joins TRBV29-1 and TRBJ2-4, with 10 bases lining up with TRBD2. CDR3 loop: CSVSGRAAKNIQYF. The CDR3 nucleotides are TGCAGCGTTAGCGGGAGGGCGGCCAAAAACATTCAGTACTTC.